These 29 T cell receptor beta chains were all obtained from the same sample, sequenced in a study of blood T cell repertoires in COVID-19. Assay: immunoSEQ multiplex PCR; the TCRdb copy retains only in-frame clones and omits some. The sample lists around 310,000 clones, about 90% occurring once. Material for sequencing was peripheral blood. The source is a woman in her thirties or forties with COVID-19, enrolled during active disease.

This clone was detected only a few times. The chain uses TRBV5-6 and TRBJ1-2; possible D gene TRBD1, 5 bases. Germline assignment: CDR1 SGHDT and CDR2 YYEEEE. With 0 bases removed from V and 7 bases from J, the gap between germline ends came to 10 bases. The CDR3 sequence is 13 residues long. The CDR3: CASSLGQTGGYTF. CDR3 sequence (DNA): TGTGCCAGCAGCTTGGGACAGACGGGTGGCTACACCTTC.

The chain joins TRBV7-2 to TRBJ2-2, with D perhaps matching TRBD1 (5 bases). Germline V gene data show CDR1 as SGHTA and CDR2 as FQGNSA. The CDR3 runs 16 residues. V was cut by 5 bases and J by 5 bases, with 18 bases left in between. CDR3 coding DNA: TGTGCCAGCAGCAGCCGACAGCTCGCACTAACCGGGGAGCTGTTTTTT. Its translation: CASSSRQLALTGELFF. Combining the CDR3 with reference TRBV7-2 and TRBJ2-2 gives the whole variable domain GAGVSQSPSNKVTEKGKDVELRCDPISGHTALYWYRQSLGQGLEFLIYFQGNSAPDKSGLPSDRFSAERTGGSVSTLTIQRTQQEDSAVYLCASSSRQLALTGELFFGEGSRLTVL.

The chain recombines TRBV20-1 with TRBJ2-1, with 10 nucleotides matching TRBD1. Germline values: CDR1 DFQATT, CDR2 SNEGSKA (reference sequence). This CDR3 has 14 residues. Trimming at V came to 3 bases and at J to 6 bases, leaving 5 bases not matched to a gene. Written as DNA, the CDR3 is TGCAGTGCTAGTCGGGACAGGGGACCCAATGAGCAGTTCTTC. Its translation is CSASRDRGPNEQFF.

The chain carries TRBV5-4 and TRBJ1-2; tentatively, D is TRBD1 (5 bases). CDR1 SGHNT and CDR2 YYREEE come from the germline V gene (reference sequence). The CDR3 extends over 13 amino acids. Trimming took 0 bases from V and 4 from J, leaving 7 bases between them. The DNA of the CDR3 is TGTGCCAGCAGCTTGGTGGGGGGCTATGGCTACACCTTC. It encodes CASSLVGGYGYTF.

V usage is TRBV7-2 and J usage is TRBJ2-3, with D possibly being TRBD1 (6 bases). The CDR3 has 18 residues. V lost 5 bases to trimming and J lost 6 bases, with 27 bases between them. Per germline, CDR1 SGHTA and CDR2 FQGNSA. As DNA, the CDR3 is TGTGCCAGCAGCCCCCGAAGGAACAGGGTTTCTGGGGTGGATACGCAGTATTTT. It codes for CASSPRRNRVSGVDTQYF.

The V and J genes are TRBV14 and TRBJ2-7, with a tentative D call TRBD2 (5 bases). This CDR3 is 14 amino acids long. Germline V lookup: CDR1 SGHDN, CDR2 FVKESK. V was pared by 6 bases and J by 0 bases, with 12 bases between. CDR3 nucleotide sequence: TGTGCCAGCAGTCGTTCGGGGAGCTCCTACGAGCAGTACTTC. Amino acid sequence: CASSRSGSSYEQYF.

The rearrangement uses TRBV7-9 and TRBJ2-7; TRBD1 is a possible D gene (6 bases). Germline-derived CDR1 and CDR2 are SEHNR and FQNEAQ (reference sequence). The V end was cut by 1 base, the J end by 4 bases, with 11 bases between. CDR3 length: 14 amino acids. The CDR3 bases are TGTGCCAGCAGCTTAGGTACAGGGCTGTACGAGCAGTACTTC. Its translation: CASSLGTGLYEQYF.

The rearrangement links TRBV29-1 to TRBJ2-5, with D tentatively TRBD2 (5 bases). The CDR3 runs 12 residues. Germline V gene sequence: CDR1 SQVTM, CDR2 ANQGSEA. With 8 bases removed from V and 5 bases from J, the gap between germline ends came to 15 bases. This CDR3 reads CSSNGDRETQYF. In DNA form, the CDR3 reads TGCAGCTCAAACGGGGATCGGGAGACCCAGTACTTC.

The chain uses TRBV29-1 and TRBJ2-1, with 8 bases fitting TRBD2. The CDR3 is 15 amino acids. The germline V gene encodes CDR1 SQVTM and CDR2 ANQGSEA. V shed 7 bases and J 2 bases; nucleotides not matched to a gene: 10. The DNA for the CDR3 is TGCAGCGCCCCCGGGGGGGCATGGACCTACAATGAGCAGTTCTTC. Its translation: CSAPGGAWTYNEQFF.

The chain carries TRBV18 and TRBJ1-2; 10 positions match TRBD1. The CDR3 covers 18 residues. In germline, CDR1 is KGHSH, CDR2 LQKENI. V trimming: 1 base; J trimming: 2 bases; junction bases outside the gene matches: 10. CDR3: CASSPLPGGQGVNYGYTF. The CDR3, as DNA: TGTGCCAGCTCACCACTACCAGGAGGACAGGGGGTCAACTATGGCTACACCTTC.

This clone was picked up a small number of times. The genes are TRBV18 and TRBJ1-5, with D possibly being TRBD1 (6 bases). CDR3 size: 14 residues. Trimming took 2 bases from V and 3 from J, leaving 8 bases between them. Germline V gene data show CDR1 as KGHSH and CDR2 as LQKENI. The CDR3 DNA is TGTGCCAGCTCACCAGCAGGGGTCAATCAGCCCCAGCATTTT. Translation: CASSPAGVNQPQHF. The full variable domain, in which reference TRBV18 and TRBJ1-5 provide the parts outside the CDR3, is NAGVMQNPRHLVRRRGQEARLRCSPMKGHSHVYWYRQLPEEGLKFMVYLQKENIIDESGMPKERFSAEFPKEGPSILRIQQVVRGDSAAYFCASSPAGVNQPQHFGDGTRLSIL.

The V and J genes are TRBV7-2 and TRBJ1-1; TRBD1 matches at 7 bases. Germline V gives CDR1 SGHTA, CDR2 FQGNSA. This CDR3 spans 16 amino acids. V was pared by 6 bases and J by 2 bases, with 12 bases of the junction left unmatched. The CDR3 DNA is TGTGCCAGCAGGGTAGCGGGAGGGGGCGCAAACACTGAAGCTTTCTTT. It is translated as CASRVAGGGANTEAFF.

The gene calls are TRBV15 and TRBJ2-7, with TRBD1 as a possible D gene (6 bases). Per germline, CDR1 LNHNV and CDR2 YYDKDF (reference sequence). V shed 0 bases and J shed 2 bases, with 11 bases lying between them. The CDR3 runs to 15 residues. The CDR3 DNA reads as TGTGCCACCAGCAGAGAGGGGGCTGGGGCCTACGAGCAGTACTTC. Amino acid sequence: CATSREGAGAYEQYF.

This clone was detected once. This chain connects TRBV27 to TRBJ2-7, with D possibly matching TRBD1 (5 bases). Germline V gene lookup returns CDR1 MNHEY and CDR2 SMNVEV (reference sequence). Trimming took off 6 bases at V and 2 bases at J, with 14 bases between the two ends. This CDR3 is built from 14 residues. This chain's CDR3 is CASRHIGATYEQYF. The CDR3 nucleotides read TGTGCCAGCAGGCATATAGGGGCCACCTACGAGCAGTACTTC.

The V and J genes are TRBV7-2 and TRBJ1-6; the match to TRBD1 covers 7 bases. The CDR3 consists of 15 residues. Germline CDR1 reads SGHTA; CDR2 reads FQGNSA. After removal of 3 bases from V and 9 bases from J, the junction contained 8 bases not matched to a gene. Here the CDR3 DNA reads TGTGCCAGCAGCTTTCAGGGACAGCAGTTTTCACCCCTCCACTTT. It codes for CASSFQGQQFSPLHF.

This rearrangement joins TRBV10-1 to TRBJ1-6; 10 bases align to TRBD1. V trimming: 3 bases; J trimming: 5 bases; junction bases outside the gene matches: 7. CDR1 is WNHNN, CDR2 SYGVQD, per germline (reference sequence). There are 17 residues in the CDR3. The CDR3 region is CASSEAGTGANNSPLHF. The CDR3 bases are TGCGCCAGCAGTGAAGCCGGGACAGGGGCTAATAATTCACCCCTCCACTTT.

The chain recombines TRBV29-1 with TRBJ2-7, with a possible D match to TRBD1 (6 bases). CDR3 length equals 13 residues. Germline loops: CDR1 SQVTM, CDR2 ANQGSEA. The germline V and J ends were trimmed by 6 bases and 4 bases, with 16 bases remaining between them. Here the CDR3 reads CSVRHWDMYEQYF. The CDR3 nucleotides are TGCAGCGTCCGCCACTGGGACATGTACGAGCAGTACTTC.

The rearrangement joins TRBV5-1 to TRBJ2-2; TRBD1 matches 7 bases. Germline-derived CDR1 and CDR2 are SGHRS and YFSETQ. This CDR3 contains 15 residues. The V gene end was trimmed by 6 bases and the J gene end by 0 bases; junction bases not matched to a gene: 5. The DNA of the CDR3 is TGCGCCAGCACAAAACAGGGGACGAACACCGGGGAGCTGTTTTTT. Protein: CASTKQGTNTGELFF. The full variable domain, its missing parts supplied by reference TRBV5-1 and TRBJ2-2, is KAGVTQTPRYLIKTRGQQVTLSCSPISGHRSVSWYQQTPGQGLQFLFEYFSETQRNKGNFPGRFSGRQFSNSRSEMNVSTLELGDSALYLCASTKQGTNTGELFFGEGSRLTVL.

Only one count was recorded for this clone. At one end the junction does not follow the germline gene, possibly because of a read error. The CDR3 loop is CASSQTRAGELFF. The CDR3 nucleotides read TGTGCTAGCAGCCAAACTAGAGCCGGGGAGCTGTTTTTT. The chain links TRBV7-7 to TRBJ2-2; weak D call: TRBD2 (5 bases). Per germline, CDR1 SSHAT and CDR2 FNYEAQ (reference sequence). The CDR3 has 13 amino acids.

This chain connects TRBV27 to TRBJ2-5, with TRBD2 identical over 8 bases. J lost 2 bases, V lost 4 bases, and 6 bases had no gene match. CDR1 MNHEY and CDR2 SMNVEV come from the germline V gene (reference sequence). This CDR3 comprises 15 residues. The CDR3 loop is CASSSSGGLQETQYF. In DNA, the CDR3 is TGTGCCAGCAGTTCCAGCGGGGGACTACAAGAGACCCAGTACTTC.

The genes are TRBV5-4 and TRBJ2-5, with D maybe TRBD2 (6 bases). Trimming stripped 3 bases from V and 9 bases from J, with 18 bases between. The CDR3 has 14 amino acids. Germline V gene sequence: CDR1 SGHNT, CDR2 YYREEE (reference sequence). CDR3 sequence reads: CASSYGLPKDAQYF. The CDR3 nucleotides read TGTGCCAGCAGCTATGGACTACCGAAGGATGCCCAGTACTTC.

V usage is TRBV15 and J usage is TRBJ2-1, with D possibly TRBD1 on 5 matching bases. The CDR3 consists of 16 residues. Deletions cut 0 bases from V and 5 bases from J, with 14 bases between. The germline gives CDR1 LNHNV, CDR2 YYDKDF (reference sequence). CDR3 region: CATSRDQRGPNNEQFF. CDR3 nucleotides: TGTGCCACCAGCAGAGATCAAAGGGGCCCAAACAATGAGCAGTTCTTC.

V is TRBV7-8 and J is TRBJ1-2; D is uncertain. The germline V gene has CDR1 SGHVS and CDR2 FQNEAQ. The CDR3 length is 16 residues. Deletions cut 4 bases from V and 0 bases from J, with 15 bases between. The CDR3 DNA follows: TGTGCCAGCAGCTCCACACCGTTAAAAGCTAACTATGGCTACACCTTC. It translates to CASSSTPLKANYGYTF.

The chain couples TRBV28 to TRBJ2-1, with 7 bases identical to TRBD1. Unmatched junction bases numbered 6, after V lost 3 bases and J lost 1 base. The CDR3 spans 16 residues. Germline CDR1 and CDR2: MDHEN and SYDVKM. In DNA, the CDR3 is TGTGCCAGCAGTTTCCCAATGGGACAGTCCTACAATGAGCAGTTCTTC. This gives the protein CASSFPMGQSYNEQFF.

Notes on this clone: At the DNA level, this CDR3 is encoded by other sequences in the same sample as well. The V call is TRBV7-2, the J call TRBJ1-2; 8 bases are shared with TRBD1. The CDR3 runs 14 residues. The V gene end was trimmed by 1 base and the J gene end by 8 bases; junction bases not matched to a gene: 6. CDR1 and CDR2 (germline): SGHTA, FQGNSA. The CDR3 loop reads CASSLGQGRGGYTF. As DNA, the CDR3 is TGTGCCAGCAGCTTAGGACAGGGGCGAGGAGGCTACACCTTC.

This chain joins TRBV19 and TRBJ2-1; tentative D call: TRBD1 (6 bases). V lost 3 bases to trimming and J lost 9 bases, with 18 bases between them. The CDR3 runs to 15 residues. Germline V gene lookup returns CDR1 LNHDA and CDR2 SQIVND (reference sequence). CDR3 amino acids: CASSIVAGDPSEQFF. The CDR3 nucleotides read TGTGCCAGTAGTATTGTTGCAGGGGACCCGTCTGAGCAGTTCTTC.

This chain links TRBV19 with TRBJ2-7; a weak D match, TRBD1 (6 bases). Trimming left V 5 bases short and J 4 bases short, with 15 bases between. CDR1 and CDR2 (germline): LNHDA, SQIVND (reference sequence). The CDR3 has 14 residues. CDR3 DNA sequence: TGTGCCAGTAGTTTCTCAGGGGACCGGTACGAGCAGTACTTC. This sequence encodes CASSFSGDRYEQYF.

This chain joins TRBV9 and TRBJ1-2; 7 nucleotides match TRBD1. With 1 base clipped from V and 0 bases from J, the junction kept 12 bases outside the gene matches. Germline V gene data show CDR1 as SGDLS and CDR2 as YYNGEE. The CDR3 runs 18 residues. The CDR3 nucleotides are TGTGCCAGCAGCGTATATGGGTTGGGGGGACAGTCTAACTATGGCTACACCTTC. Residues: CASSVYGLGGQSNYGYTF.

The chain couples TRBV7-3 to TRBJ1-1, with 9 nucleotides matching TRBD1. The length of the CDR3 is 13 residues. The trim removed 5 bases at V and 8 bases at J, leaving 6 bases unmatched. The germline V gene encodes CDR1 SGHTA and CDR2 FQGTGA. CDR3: CASSLGQGREAFF. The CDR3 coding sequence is TGTGCCAGCAGCCTGGGACAGGGAAGGGAAGCTTTCTTT.